The entry below gives a single TCR beta chain sequence along with its context. This sample was included in a study of blood T cell repertoires in COVID-19. The overall study: Sources were T cells, B-cell-depleted T cells, or PBMCs; the material itself was cDNA or gDNA.

The CDR3 length is 14 residues. CDR1 and CDR2 (germline): SGHVS, FQNEAQ. Trimming took 6 bases from V and 6 from J, leaving 15 bases between them. Assay used: immunoSEQ multiplex PCR; TCRdb lists only in-frame clones, some missing. Of approximately 480,000 clones in the sample, roughly 87% were seen once. Grouping used clinical history reported by participants in a survey and questionnaire. Two negative PCRs, clearance, or symptom resolution were required of recovered Cohort 3 donors. The material sequenced was PBMCs or T cells enriched from blood (not recorded which). The sequence came from a woman aged 18-29 years who had recovered from COVID-19. This chain uses TRBV7-8 with TRBJ1-5; a weak D match, TRBD1 (5 bases). As DNA, the CDR3 is TGTGCCAGCAGACTGGGGGGGTCTGGTCAGCCCCAGCATTTT. It is translated as CASRLGGSGQPQHF.